The clone carrying this T cell receptor (beta chain) was counted between two and nine times. The CDR3 extends over 17 amino acids. Germline lookup yields CDR1 LNHNV and CDR2 YYDKDF (reference sequence). Germline trimming cut 0 bases from V and 4 bases from J; bases unmatched to any gene: 9. Original methodology: It was from reference gene primer amplification that nucleated cell counts were estimated. The repertoire was sequenced with immunoSEQ multiplex PCR; TCRdb's copy has only in-frame clones and lacks some. The V and J calls and clone size come from that table; D and trimming were worked out from the DNA. The repertoire consists of approximately 220,000 clones, with roughly 85% occurring once and the leading ten covering about 5.3%. The study recruited people aged about 18 to 90 years across 24 US areas. This sample is part of a study of blood T cell repertoires in COVID-19.

The genes are TRBV15 and TRBJ1-2, with TRBD1 identical over 9 bases. The clonotype was recovered from a woman between 50 and 59 years old who had been exposed to COVID-19. The sample comprised PBMCs or T cells enriched from blood (not recorded which). CDR3 coding DNA: TGTGCCACCAGCAGAGATTTTCTCCCGACAGGGGGCTATGGCTACACCTTC. Amino acid sequence: CATSRDFLPTGGYGYTF.